The T cell receptor beta chain described here comes from a study of Ad26.COV2.S vaccination and SARS-CoV-2 variants. Study information: In the COV1001 trial, the donor was in the Ad26.COV2.S arm. The authors gave Ad26.COV2.S intramuscularly, either once or twice 56 days apart.

Of note for this clone: Its antigen is unidentified.

Germline V gene sequence: CDR1 MNHNY, CDR2 SVGAGI (reference sequence). The CDR3 is made up of 14 amino acids. After removal of 2 bases from V and 5 bases from J, the junction contained 0 bases not matched to a gene. Whole-study findings and limits: Analyses that measured TCR breadth and depth may have underestimated total T cell responses.

Treatment defined: around 19 received Ad26.COV2.S at low or high dose, single or two shots; about 5 received placebo; per-sample allocation not given. After the first vaccine or placebo injection, samples were drawn on day 63. A Boston adult aged 18-55 years was the donor. The data were produced by immunoSEQ multiplex PCR, yet TCRdb's version contains in-frame clones alone and is incomplete. The table records approximately 410,000 clones, over 80% of them present only once. This clonotype was obtained from a person aged 18-65 years who received the Ad26.COV2.S COVID-19 vaccine or a placebo. The chain uses TRBV6-6 and TRBJ1-5; 10 nucleotides align to TRBD1. The specimen comprised peripheral blood, sampled in a trial of Ad26.COV2.S vaccine versus placebo. CDR3 in DNA: TGTGCCAGCAGTTACGGGACAGGGGATCAGCCCCAGCATTTT. Translating it yields CASSYGTGDQPQHF.